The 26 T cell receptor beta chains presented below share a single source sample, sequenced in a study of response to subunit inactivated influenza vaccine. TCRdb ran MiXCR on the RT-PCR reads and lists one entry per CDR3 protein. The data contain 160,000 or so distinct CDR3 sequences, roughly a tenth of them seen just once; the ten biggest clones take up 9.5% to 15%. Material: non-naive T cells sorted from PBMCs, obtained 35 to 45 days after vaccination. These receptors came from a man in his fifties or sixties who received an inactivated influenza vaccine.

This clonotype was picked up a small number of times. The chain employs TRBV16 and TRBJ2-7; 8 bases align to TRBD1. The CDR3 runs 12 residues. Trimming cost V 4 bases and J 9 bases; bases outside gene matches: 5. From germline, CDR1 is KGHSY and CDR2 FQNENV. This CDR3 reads CASSRGQAVQYF. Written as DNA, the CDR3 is TGTGCCAGCAGCCGGGGACAGGCGGTGCAGTACTTC.

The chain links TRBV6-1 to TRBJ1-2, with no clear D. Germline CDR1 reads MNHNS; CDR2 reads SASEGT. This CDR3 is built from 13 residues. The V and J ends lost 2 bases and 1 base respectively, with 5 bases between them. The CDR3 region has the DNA TGTGCCAGCAGTGAAATGGTTAACTATGGCTACACCTTC. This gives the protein CASSEMVNYGYTF.

DNA of the CDR3: TGTGCCAGCAGCTTCGACGGGAGCACAGATACGCAGTATTTT. It codes for CASSFDGSTDTQYF. This chain links TRBV11-3 with TRBJ2-3; D unresolved. V shed 3 bases and J shed 0 bases, with 7 bases lying between them. The CDR3 length is 14 residues. Germline lookup yields CDR1 SGHNT and CDR2 YENEEA.

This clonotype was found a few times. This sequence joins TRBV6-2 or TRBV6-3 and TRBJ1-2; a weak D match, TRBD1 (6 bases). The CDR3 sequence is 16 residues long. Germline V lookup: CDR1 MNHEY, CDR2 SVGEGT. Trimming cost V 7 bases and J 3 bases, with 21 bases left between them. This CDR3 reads CASTYTGQSWDYGYTF. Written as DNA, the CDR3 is TGTGCCAGCACCTACACCGGACAGAGTTGGGACTATGGCTACACCTTC.

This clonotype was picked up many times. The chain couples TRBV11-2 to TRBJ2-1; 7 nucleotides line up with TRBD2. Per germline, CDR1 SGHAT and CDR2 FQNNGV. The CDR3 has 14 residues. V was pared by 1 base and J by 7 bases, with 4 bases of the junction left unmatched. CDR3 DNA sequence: TGTGCCAGCAGCTTAGCGGGAGGAAGGAATGAGCAGTTCTTC. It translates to CASSLAGGRNEQFF. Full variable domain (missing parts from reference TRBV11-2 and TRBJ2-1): EAGVAQSPRYKIIEKRQSVAFWCNPISGHATLYWYQQILGQGPKLLIQFQNNGVVDDSQLPKDRFSAERLKGVDSTLKIQPAKLEDSAVYLCASSLAGGRNEQFFGPGTRLTVL.

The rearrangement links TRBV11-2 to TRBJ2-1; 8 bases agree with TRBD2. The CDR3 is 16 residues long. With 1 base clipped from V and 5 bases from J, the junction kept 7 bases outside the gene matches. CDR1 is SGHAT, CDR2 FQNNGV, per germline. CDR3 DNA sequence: TGTGCCAGCAGCTTAGGGTCCGGGAGGGCCAACAATGAGCAGTTCTTC. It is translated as CASSLGSGRANNEQFF.

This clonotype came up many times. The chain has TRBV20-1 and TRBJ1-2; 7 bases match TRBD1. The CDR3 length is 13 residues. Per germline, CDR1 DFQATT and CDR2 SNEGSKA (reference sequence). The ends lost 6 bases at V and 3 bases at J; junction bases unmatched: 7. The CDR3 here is CSARTGADYGYTF. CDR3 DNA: TGCAGTGCGCGTACAGGGGCCGACTATGGCTACACCTTC.

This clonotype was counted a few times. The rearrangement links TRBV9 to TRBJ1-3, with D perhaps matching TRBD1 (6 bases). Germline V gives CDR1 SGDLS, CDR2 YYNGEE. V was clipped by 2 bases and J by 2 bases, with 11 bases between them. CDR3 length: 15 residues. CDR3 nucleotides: TGTGCCAGCAGCGTTTCAGGGGTCGCTGGAAACACCATATATTTT. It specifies CASSVSGVAGNTIYF.

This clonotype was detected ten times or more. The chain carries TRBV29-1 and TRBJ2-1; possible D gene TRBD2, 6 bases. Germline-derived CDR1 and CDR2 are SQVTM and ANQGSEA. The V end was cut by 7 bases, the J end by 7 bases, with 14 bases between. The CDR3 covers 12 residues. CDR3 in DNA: TGCAGCGCCCTTGGGAGGAAGAATGAGCAGTTCTTC. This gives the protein CSALGRKNEQFF.

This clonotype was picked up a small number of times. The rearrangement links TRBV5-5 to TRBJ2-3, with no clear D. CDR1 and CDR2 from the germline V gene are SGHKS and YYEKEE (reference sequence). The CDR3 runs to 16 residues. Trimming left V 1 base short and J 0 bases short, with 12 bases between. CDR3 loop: CASSLPRHVSTDTQYF. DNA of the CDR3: TGTGCCAGCAGCTTGCCCCGACACGTTAGCACAGATACGCAGTATTTT.

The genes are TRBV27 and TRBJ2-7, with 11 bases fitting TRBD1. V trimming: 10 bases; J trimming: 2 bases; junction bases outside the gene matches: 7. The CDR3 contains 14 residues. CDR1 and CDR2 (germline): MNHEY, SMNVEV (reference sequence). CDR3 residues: CATRGGQGAYEQYF. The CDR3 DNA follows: TGTGCCACCCGAGGGGGACAGGGGGCCTACGAGCAGTACTTC.

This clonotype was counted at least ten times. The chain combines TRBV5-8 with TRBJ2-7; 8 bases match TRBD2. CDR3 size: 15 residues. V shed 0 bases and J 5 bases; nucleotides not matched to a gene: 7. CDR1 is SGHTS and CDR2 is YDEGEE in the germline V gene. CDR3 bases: TGTGCCAGCAGCTTGGGAGCGGGAGAAGGGGACGAGCAGTACTTC. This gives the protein CASSLGAGEGDEQYF.

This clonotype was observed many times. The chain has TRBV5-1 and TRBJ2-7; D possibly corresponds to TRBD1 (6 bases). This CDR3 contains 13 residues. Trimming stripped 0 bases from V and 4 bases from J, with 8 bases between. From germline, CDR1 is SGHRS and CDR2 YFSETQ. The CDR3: CASSLEGGYEQYF. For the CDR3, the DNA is TGCGCCAGCAGCTTGGAAGGGGGTTACGAGCAGTACTTC.

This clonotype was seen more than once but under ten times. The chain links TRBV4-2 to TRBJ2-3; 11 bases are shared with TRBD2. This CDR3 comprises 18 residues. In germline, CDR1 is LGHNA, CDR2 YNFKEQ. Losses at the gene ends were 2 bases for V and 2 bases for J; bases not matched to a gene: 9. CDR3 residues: CASSQNLRTSGYTDTQYF. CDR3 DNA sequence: TGTGCCAGCAGCCAAAATCTTCGGACTAGCGGGTACACAGATACGCAGTATTTT.

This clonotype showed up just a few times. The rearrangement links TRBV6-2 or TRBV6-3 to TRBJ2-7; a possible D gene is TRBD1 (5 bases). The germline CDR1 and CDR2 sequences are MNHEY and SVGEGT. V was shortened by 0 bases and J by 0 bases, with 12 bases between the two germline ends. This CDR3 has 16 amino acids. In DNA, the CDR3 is TGTGCCAGCAGTTACTCGACACAGGACATCTCCTACGAGCAGTACTTC. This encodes CASSYSTQDISYEQYF.

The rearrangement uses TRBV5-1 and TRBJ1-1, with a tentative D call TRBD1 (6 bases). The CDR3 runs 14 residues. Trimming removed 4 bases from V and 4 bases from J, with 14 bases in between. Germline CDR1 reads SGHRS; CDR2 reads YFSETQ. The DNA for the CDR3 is TGCGCCAGCAGCAGGGAGGGGGGGACCACTGAAGCTTTCTTT. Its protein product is CASSREGGTTEAFF. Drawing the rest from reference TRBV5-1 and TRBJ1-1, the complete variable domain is KAGVTQTPRYLIKTRGQQVTLSCSPISGHRSVSWYQQTPGQGLQFLFEYFSETQRNKGNFPGRFSGRQFSNSRSEMNVSTLELGDSALYLCASSREGGTTEAFFGQGTRLTVV.

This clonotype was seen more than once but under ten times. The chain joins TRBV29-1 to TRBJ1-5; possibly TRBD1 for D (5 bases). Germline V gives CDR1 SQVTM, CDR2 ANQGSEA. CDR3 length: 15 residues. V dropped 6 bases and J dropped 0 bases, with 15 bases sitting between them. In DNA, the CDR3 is TGCAGCGTCCTAGGGGCAGGAGCTAGCAATCAGCCCCAGCATTTT. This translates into CSVLGAGASNQPQHF. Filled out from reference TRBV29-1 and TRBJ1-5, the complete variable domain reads SAVISQKPSRDICQRGTSLTIQCQVDSQVTMMFWYRQQPGQSLTLIATANQGSEATYESGFVIDKFPISRPNLTFSTLTVSNMSPEDSSIYLCSVLGAGASNQPQHFGDGTRLSIL.

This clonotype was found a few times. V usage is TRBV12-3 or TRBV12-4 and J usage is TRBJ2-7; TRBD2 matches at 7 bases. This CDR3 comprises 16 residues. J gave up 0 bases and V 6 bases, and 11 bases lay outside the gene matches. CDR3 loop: CASSPNFGGGSYEQYF. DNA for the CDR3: TGTGCCAGCAGCCCCAATTTTGGCGGGGGCTCCTACGAGCAGTACTTC.

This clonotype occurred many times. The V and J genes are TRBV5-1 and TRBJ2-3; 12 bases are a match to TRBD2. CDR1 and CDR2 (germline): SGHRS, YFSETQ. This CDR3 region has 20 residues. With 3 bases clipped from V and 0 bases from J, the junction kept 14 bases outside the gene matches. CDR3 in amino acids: CASSSPLKRLAGASTDTQYF. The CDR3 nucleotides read TGCGCCAGCAGCTCACCACTTAAACGACTAGCGGGGGCCAGCACAGATACGCAGTATTTT. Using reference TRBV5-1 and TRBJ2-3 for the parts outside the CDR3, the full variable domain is KAGVTQTPRYLIKTRGQQVTLSCSPISGHRSVSWYQQTPGQGLQFLFEYFSETQRNKGNFPGRFSGRQFSNSRSEMNVSTLELGDSALYLCASSSPLKRLAGASTDTQYFGPGTRLTVL.

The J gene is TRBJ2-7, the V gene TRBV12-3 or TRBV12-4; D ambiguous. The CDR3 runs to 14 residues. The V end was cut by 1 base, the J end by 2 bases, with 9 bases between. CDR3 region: CASSLGTQTYEQYF. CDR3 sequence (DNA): TGTGCCAGCAGTTTAGGAACTCAGACCTACGAGCAGTACTTC.

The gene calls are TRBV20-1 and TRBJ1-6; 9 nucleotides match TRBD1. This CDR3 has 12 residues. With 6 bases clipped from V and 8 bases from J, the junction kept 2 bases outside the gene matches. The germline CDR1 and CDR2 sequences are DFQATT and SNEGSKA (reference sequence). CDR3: CSARTGDSPLHF. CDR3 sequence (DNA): TGCAGTGCCCGGACAGGGGATTCACCCCTCCACTTT.

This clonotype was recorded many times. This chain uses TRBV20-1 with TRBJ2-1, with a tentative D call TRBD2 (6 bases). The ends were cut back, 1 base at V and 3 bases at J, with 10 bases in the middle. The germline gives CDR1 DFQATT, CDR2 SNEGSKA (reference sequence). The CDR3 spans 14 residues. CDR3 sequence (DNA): TGCAGTGCTAGAGGTCTAGCGCACTACAATGAGCAGTTCTTC. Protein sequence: CSARGLAHYNEQFF.

In DNA, the CDR3 is TGTGCCAGCAGCCAAGATAACTGGTACGAGCAGTACTTC. Translating it yields CASSQDNWYEQYF. The J gene is TRBJ2-7, the V gene TRBV14; D is undetermined. V lost 0 bases to trimming and J lost 4 bases, with 7 bases between them. Germline V gene data show CDR1 as SGHDN and CDR2 as FVKESK. This CDR3 comprises 13 residues.

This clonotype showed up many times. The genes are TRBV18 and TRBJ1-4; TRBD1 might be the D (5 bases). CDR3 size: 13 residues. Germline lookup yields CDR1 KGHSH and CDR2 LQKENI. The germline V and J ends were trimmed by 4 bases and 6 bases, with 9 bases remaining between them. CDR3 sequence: CASSHGTDEKLFF. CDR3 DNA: TGTGCCAGCTCACACGGGACGGATGAAAAACTGTTTTTT.

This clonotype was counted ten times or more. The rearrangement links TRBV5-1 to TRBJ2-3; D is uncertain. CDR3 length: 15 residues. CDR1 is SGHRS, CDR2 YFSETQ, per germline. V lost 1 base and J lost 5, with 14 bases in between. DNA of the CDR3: TGCGCCAGCAGCTTGAATGCCCCCCAACGAGATACGCAGTATTTT. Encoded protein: CASSLNAPQRDTQYF.

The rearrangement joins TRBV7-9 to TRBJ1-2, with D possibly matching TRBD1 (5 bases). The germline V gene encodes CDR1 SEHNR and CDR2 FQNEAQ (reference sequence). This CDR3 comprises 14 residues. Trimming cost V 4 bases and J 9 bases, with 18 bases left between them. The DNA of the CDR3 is TGTGCCAGCAGCTCTATGACCGACAGAGTAAGCTACACCTTC. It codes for CASSSMTDRVSYTF.